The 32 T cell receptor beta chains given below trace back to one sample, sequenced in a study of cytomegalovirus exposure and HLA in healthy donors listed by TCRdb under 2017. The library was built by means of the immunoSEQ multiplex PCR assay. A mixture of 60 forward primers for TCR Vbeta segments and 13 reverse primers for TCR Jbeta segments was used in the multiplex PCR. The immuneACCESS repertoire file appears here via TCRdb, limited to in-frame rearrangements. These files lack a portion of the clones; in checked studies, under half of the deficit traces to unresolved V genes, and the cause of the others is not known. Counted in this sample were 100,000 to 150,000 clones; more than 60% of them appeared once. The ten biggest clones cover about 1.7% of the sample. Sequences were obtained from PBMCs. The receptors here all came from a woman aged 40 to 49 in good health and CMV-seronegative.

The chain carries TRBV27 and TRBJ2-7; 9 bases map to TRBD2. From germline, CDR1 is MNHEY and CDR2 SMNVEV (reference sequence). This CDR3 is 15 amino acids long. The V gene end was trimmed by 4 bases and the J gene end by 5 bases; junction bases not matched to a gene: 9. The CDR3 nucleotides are TGTGCCAGCAGTTCCGATAGCGGGAGCGAGAACGAGCAGTACTTC. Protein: CASSSDSGSENEQYF.

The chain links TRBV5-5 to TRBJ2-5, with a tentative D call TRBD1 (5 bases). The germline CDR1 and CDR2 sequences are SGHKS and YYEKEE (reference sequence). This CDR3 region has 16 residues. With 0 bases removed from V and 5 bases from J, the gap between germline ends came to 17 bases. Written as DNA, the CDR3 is TGTGCCAGCAGCTTGGACAGGCCTAATGGGTGGGAGACCCAGTACTTC. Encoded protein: CASSLDRPNGWETQYF.

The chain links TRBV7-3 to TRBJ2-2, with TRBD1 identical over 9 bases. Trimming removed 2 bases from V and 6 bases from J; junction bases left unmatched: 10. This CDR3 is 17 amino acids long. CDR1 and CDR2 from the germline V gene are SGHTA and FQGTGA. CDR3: CASSLEPGTGPPGELFF. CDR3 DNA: TGTGCCAGCAGCTTAGAACCCGGGACAGGGCCACCCGGGGAGCTGTTTTTT.

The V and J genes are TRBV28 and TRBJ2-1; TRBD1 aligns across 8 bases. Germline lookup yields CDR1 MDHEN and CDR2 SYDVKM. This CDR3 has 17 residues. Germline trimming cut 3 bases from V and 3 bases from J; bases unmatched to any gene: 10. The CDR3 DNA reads TGTGCCAGCAGTTTTCACTCCCAGGGGGCGATCTACAATGAGCAGTTCTTC. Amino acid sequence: CASSFHSQGAIYNEQFF.

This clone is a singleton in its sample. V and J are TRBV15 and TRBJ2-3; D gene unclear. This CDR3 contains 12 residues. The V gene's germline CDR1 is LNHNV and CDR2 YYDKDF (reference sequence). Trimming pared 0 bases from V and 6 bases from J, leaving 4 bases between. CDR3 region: CATSREEDTQYF. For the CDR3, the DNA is TGTGCCACCAGCAGAGAAGAGGATACGCAGTATTTT.

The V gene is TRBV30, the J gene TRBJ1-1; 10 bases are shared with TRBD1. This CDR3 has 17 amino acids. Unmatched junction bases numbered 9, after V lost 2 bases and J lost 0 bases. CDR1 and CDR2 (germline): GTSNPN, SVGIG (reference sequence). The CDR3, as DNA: TGTGCCTGGAGTAGGACAGGGGGAGGACTGATGAACACTGAAGCTTTCTTT. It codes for CAWSRTGGGLMNTEAFF.

The CDR3 loop is CASRSGQENIQYF. As DNA, the CDR3 is TGTGCCAGCAGGTCGGGACAGGAAAACATTCAGTACTTC. J is TRBJ2-4 and V is TRBV4-2, with TRBD1 matching 8 bases. Germline loops: CDR1 LGHNA, CDR2 YNFKEQ. CDR3 size: 13 residues. V trimming: 6 bases; J trimming: 5 bases; junction bases outside the gene matches: 3.

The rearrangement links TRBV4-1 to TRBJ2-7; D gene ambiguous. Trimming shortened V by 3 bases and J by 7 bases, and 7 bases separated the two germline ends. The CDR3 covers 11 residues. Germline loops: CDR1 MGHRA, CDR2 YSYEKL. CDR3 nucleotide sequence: TGCGCCAGCAGCCAGGCCTCTGAGCAGTACTTC. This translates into CASSQASEQYF.

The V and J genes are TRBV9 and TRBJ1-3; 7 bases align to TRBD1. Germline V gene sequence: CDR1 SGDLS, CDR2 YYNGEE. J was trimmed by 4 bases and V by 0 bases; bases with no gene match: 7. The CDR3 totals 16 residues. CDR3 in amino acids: CASSVAPGGLGNTIYF. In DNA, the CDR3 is TGTGCCAGCAGCGTAGCCCCAGGGGGATTAGGAAACACCATATATTTT.

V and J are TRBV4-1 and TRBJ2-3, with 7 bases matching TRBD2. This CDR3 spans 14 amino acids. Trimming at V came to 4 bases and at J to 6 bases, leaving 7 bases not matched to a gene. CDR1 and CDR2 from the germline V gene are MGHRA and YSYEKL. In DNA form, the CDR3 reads TGCGCCAGCAGCCTGGGGGGGGGTCAGGATACGCAGTATTTT. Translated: CASSLGGGQDTQYF.

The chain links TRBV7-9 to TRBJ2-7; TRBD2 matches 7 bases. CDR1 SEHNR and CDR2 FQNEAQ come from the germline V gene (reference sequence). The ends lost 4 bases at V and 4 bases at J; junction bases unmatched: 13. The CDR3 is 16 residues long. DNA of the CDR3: TGTGCCAGCAGCTCCCCAGCGGGGCAGGACTTTTACGAGCAGTACTTC. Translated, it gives CASSSPAGQDFYEQYF.

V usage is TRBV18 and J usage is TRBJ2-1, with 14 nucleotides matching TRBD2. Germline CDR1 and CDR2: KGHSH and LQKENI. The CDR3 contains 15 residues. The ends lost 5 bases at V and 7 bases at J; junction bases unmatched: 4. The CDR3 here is CASSEGLAGVNEQFF. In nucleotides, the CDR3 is TGTGCCAGCTCAGAGGGACTAGCGGGGGTAAATGAGCAGTTCTTC.

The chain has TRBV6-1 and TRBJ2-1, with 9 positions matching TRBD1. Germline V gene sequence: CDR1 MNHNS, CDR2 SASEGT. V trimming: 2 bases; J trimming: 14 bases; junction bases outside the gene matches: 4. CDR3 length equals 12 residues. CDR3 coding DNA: TGTGCCAGCAGTGAACCCAGACAGGGGGAGTTCTTC. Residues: CASSEPRQGEFF.

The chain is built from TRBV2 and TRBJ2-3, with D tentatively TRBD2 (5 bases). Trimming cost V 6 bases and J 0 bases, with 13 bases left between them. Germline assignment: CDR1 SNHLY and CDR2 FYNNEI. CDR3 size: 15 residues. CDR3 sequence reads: CASSPGGLSTDTQYF. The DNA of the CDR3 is TGTGCCAGCAGCCCAGGCGGGCTTAGCACAGATACGCAGTATTTT.

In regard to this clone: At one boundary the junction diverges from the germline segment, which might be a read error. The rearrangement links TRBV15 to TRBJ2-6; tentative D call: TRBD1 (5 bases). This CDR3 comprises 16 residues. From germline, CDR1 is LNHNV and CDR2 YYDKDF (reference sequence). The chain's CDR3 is CATSKATGSGANGLTF. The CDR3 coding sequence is TGTGCCACCAGCAAGGCTACAGGCTCTGGGGCCAACGGCCTGACTTTC. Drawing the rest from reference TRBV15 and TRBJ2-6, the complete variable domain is DAMVIQNPRYQVTQFGKPVTLSCSQTLNHNVMYWYQQKSSQAPKLLFHYYDKDFNNEADTPDNFQSRRPNTSFCFLDIRSPGLGDTAMYLCATSKATGSGANGLTFGAGSRLTVL.

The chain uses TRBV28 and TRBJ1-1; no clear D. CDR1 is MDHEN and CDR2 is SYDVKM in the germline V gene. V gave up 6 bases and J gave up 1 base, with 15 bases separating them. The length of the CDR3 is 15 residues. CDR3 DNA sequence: TGTGCCAGCAGCCACCGAGGAGTCAGGAACACTGAAGCTTTCTTT. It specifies CASSHRGVRNTEAFF.

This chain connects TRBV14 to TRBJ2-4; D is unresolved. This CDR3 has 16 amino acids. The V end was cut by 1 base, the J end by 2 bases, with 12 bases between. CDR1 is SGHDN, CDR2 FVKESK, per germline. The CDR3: CASSQVAERPKNIQYF. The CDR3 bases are TGTGCCAGCAGCCAAGTAGCAGAACGACCCAAAAACATTCAGTACTTC.

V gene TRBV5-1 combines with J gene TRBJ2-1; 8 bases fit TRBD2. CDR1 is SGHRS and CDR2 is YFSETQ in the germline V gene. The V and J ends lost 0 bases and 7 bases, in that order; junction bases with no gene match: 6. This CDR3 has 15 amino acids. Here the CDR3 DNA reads TGCGCCAGCAGCTTGGTTACGCGGGAGGTGAATGAGCAGTTCTTC. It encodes CASSLVTREVNEQFF.

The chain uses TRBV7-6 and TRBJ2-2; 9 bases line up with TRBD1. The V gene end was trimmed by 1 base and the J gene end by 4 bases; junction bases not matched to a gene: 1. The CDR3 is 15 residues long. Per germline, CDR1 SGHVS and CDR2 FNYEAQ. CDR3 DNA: TGTGCCAGCAGCTTAGGACAGGGGGGCACCGGGGAGCTGTTTTTT. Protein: CASSLGQGGTGELFF.

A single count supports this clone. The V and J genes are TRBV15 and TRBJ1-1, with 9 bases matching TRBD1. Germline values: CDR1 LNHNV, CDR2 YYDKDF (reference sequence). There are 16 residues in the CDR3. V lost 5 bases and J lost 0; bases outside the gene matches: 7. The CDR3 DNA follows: TGTGCCACCAGCGGGAGAGACAGGGGGGTGAACACTGAAGCTTTCTTT. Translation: CATSGRDRGVNTEAFF.

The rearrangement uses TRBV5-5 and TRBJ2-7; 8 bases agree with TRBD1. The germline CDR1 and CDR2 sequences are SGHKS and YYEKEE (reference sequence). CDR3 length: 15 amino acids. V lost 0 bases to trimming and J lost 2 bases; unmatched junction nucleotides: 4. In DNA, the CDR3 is TGTGCCAGCAGCTTGGGACAGGGGAAAACCTACGAGCAGTACTTC. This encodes CASSLGQGKTYEQYF.

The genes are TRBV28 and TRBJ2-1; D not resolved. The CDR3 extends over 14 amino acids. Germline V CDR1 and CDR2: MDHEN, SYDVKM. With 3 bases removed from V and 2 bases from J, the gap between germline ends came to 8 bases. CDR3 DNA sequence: TGTGCCAGCAGTTTCAGTGGAGCCTACAATGAGCAGTTCTTC. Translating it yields CASSFSGAYNEQFF.

CDR3 sequence (DNA): TGTGCCAGCAGCGACCCGCAGGGTGCTGCTTTCTTT. The encoded protein is CASSDPQGAAFF. The gene calls are TRBV2 and TRBJ1-1, with D tentatively TRBD1 (5 bases). Germline CDR1 SNHLY, CDR2 FYNNEI. The CDR3 covers 12 residues. V shed 6 bases and J shed 11 bases, with 16 bases lying between them.

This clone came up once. CDR3 in amino acids: CASSFTGGINEKLFF. CDR3 coding DNA: TGTGCCAGCAGCTTTACAGGGGGGATTAATGAAAAACTGTTTTTT. J is TRBJ1-4 and V is TRBV7-9; 8 nucleotides match TRBD1. J was trimmed by 4 bases and V by 3 bases; bases with no gene match: 4. CDR3 size: 15 residues. The germline V gene has CDR1 SEHNR and CDR2 FQNEAQ (reference sequence).

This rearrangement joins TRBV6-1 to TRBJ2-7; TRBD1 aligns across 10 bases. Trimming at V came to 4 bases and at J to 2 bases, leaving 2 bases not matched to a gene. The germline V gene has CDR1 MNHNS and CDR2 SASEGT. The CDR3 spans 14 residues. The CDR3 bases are TGTGCCAGCAGTGTGGACAGGGGGGCCTACGAGCAGTACTTC. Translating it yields CASSVDRGAYEQYF.

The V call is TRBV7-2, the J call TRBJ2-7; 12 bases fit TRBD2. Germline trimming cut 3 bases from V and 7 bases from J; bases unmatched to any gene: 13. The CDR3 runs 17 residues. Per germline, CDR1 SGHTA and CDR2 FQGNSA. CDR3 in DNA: TGTGCCAGCAGCTTCAGTGGGACTAGCGGGTCAGTAGGGGAGCAGTACTTC. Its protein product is CASSFSGTSGSVGEQYF.

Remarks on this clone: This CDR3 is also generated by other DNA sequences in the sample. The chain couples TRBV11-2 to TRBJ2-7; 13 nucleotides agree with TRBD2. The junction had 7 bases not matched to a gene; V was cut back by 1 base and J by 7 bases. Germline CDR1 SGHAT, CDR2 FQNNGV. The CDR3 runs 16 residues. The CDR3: CASSLGGLAGVEEQYF. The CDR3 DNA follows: TGTGCCAGCAGCTTAGGTGGACTAGCGGGAGTAGAAGAGCAGTACTTC.

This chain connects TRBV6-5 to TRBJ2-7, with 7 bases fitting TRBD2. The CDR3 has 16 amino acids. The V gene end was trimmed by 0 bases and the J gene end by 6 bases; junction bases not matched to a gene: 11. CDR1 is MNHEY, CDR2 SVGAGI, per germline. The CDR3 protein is CASSYSSKRGAPEQYF. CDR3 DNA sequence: TGTGCCAGCAGTTACTCGAGCAAGCGGGGAGCCCCCGAGCAGTACTTC.

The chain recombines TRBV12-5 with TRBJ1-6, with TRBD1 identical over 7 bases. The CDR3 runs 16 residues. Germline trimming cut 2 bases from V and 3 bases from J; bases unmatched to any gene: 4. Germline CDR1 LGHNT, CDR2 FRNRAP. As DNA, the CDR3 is TGTGCTAGTGGTTTGCCGCGACAGGGCTATAATTCACCCCTCCACTTT. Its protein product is CASGLPRQGYNSPLHF.

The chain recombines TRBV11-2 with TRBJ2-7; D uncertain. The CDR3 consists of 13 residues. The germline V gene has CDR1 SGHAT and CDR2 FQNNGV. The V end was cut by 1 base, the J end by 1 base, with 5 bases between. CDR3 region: CASSLVQSYEQYF. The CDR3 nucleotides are TGTGCCAGCAGCTTAGTTCAGTCCTACGAGCAGTACTTC.

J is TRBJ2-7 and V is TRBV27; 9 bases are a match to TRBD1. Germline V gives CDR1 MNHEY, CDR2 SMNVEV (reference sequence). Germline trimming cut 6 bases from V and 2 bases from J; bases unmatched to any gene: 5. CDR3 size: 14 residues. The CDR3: CASRSGQGTYEQYF. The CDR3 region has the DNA TGTGCCAGCAGGTCGGGACAGGGAACCTACGAGCAGTACTTC.

In DNA, the CDR3 is TGTGCCAGCATAAGAGCGGGGGGTACCGGGGAGCTGTTTTTT. It translates to CASIRAGGTGELFF. The chain carries TRBV6-5 and TRBJ2-2; the match to TRBD2 covers 9 bases. CDR1 and CDR2 from the germline V gene are MNHEY and SVGAGI. CDR3 length equals 14 residues. V lost 7 bases to trimming and J lost 5 bases; unmatched junction nucleotides: 5.